This T cell receptor beta chain was sequenced in a study of blood T cell repertoires in COVID-19. Study context: COVID-19 samples collected from the United States, Italy and Spain covered acute and convalescent phases.

Germline CDR1 and CDR2: MGHRA and YSYEKL. With 1 base removed from V and 3 bases from J, the gap between germline ends came to 10 bases. The CDR3 is 15 residues long. Authors' data handling: How many nucleated cells were present was estimated from reference gene primer amplification. Generated by immunoSEQ multiplex PCR, the TCRdb table keeps only in-frame clones and is missing some. V, J and clone size are those of that table, while D and trimming were read from the DNA. The sample includes about 120,000 clones, roughly 86% of them seen just once. The chain is built from TRBV4-1 and TRBJ1-5; a weak D match, TRBD1 (5 bases). Sequencing used peripheral blood. The source of this sequence is a woman between 65 and 79 years old with COVID-19, enrolled during active disease. CDR3: CASSQVGRANQPQHF. The CDR3 nucleotides are TGCGCCAGCAGCCAAGTAGGCAGGGCCAATCAGCCCCAGCATTTT.